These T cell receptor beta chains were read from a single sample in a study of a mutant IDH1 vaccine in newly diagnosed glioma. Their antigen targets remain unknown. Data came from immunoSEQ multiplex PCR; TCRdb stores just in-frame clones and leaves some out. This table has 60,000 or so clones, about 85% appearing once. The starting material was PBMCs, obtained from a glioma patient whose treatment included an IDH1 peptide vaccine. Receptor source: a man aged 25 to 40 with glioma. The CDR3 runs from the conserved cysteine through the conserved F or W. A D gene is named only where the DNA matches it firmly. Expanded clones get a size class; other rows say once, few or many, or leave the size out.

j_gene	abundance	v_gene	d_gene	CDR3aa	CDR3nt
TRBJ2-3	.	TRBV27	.	CASSPLGARRMADTQYF	TGTGCCAGCAGTCCTCTAGGGGCCCGGCGGATGGCAGATACGCAGTATTTT
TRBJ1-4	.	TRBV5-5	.	CASSPRGPGGTNEKLFF	TGTGCCAGCAGCCCGCGAGGGCCCGGGGGAACTAATGAAAAACTGTTTTTT
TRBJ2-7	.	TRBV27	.	CASSLGRTSYEQYF	TGTGCCAGCAGTTTAGGACGCACCTCCTACGAGCAGTACTTC
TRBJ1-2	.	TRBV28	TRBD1	CASSLPGGVSYGYTF	TGTGCCAGCAGTTTACCAGGGGGCGTCTCCTATGGCTACACCTTC
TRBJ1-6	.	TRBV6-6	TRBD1	CASSYRQGGSPLHF	TGTGCCAGCAGTTACCGGCAGGGGGGTTCACCCCTCCACTTT
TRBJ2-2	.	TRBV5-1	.	CASSSDPAGKRNTGELFF	TGCGCCAGCAGCAGCGATCCCGCAGGGAAAAGGAACACCGGGGAGCTGTTTTTT
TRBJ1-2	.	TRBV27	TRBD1	CASSTNPGQGKYGYTF	TGTGCCAGCAGTACCAACCCAGGACAGGGGAAATATGGCTACACCTTC
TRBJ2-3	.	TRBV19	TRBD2	CAIAGGPSTDTQYF	TGTGCCATAGCGGGGGGGCCGAGCACAGATACGCAGTATTTT
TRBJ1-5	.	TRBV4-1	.	CASSQDVLASGTGQPQHF	TGCGCCAGCAGCCAAGATGTTTTAGCGTCAGGGACGGGTCAGCCCCAGCATTTT
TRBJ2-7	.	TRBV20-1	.	CSARFYEQYF	TGCAGTGCTAGATTCTACGAGCAGTACTTC
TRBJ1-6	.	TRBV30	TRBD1	CAWANNKLGTAFNSPLHF	TGTGCCTGGGCAAACAATAAATTGGGGACAGCTTTTAATTCACCCCTCCACTTT
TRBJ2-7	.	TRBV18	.	CASSRLEGPYEQYF	TGTGCCAGCTCACGACTAGAAGGTCCCTACGAGCAGTACTTC
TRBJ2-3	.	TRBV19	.	CASSIRVTGDTQYF	TGTGCCAGTAGTATACGAGTCACCGGGGATACGCAGTATTTT
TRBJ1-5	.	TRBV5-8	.	CASSLGLLTNQPQHF	TGTGCCAGCAGCTTGGGTCTCCTCACTAATCAGCCCCAGCATTTT
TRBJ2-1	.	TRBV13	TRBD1	CASSPGTGIYNEQFF	TGTGCCAGCAGCCCAGGGACAGGGATCTACAATGAGCAGTTCTTC
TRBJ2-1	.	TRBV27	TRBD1	CASSSPGTGSDEQFF	TGTGCCAGCAGTTCACCCGGGACAGGGTCTGATGAGCAGTTCTTC
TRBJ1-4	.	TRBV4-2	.	CASSQLSRAGSNEKLFF	TGTGCCAGCAGCCAACTATCTAGGGCAGGCTCTAATGAAAAACTGTTTTTT
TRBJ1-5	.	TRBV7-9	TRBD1	CASSSVTGGRRDQPQHF	TGTGCCAGCAGTTCGGTTACAGGGGGCAGGAGGGATCAGCCCCAGCATTTT
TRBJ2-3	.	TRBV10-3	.	CAISESNGDTQYF	TGTGCCATCAGTGAGTCGAACGGGGATACGCAGTATTTT
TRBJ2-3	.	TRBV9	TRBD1	CASSPDRANTDTQYF	TGTGCCAGCAGCCCCGACAGGGCGAACACAGATACGCAGTATTTT
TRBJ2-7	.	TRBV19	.	CASSNPALGFYEQYF	TGTGCCAGTAGTAATCCCGCGCTGGGGTTCTACGAGCAGTACTTC
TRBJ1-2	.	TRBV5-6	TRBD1	CASSLAGTGWNYGYTF	TGTGCCAGCAGCTTGGCCGGGACAGGGTGGAACTATGGCTACACCTTC
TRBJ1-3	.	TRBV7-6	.	CASSRKGDSGNTIYF	TGTGCCAGCAGCCGGAAAGGCGACTCTGGAAACACCATATATTTT
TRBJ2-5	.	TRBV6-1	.	CATRGGRQETQYF	TGTGCCACCCGTGGGGGGAGGCAAGAGACCCAGTACTTC
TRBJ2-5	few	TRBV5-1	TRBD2	CASSQGLAGAGETQYF	TGCGCCAGCAGCCAGGGACTAGCGGGGGCGGGAGAGACCCAGTACTTC
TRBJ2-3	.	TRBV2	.	CASSDEGTQYF	TGTGCCAGCAGTGACGAGGGGACGCAGTATTTT
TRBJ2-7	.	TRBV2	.	CASSVAYEQYF	TGTGCCAGCAGTGTAGCCTACGAGCAGTACTTC
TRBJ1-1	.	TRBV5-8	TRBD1	CASSFGQGGTEAFF	TGTGCCAGCAGCTTCGGACAGGGGGGCACTGAAGCTTTCTTT
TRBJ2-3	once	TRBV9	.	CASSVGVAETTDTQYF	TGTGCCAGCAGCGTAGGGGTAGCGGAGACCACAGATACGCAGTATTTT
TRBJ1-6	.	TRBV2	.	CASSPFGGLNSPLHF	TGTGCCAGCAGTCCTTTCGGGGGTTTGAATTCACCCCTCCACTTT
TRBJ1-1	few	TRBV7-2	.	CASSVRGIEAFF	TGTGCCAGCAGCGTACGGGGGATCGAAGCTTTCTTT
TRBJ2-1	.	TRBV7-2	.	CASSLAGGLYNEQFF	TGTGCCAGCAGCTTAGCGGGGGGACTCTACAATGAGCAGTTCTTC
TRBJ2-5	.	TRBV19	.	CATKHLKGDQETQYF	TGTGCCACCAAACACCTCAAGGGGGACCAAGAGACCCAGTACTTC
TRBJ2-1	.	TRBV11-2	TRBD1	CASSFTTGANNEQFF	TGTGCCAGCAGCTTCACGACAGGGGCCAACAATGAGCAGTTCTTC
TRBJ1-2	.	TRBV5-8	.	CASSMEGRNYGYTF	TGTGCCAGCAGCATGGAGGGGCGTAACTATGGCTACACCTTC
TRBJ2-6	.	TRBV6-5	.	CASSYAQRANVLTF	TGTGCCAGCAGTTACGCACAGAGGGCCAACGTCCTGACTTTC
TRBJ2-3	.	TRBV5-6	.	CASSLLGSTDTQYF	TGTGCCAGCAGCTTGCTCGGTAGCACAGATACGCAGTATTTT